Listed below are T cell receptor beta chains from one sample, sequenced in a study of T-cell reconstitution after alpha-beta-depleted transplantation in children. TCRdb analysed the PCR reads with MiXCR anew, one entry per CDR3 protein. Among 500,000 to 650,000 distinct CDR3 sequences listed, 13% were seen once. The sequencing used PBMCs, mostly from graft donor cells, collected 360 days after TCRalphabeta/CD19-depleted stem cell transplant. These TCRs come from a male patient between 5 and 17 years old who had a stem cell transplant for acute myeloid leukemia, so the T cells may come from the graft donor. Both conserved end residues are part of each CDR3. The D gene is left open where the match is weak. Clone size, where shown, is once, few, many, or a class for clones that have expanded.

>-|-|TRBV24-1|TRBJ1-2
TGTGCCACCAGTGACCCCCCAACTAACTATGGCTACACCTTC
CATSDPPTNYGYTF
>-|few|TRBV6-1|TRBJ2-7
TGTGCCAGCAGCCGGACGCGGACCTACGAGCAGTACTTC
CASSRTRTYEQYF
>-|few|TRBV29-1|TRBJ1-2
TGCAGCGTTCGGGGGATACTATCTAACTATGGCTACACCTTC
CSVRGILSNYGYTF
>TRBD2|-|TRBV10-3|TRBJ2-1
TGTGCCATCAGTGGGGGACTAGCGGGATACTTCCATGAGCAGTTCTTC
CAISGGLAGYFHEQFF
>-|many|TRBV12-3/TRBV12-4|TRBJ1-4
TGTGCCAGCAGTCTCGGACAACGGACTAAACTGTTTTTT
CASSLGQRTKLFF
>TRBD2|many|TRBV12-3/TRBV12-4|TRBJ2-1
TGTGCCAGCAGTACACTGAGCGGGAGGAGCTACAATGAGCAGTTCTTC
CASSTLSGRSYNEQFF
>TRBD2|few|TRBV28|TRBJ2-1
TGTGCCAGCAGCCTTAGCGGGACCTCGATAGATGAGCAGTTCTTC
CASSLSGTSIDEQFF
>-|few|TRBV6-2/TRBV6-3|TRBJ1-2
TGTGCCAGCAGTGCGGGCCCGAACTATGGCTACACCTTC
CASSAGPNYGYTF
>-|few|TRBV12-3/TRBV12-4|TRBJ1-1
TGTGCCAGCAGTTCGGGGGGCGTAGCTTTCTTT
CASSSGGVAFF
>TRBD1|few|TRBV11-2|TRBJ1-1
TGTGCCAGCAGCTTAGAAGGGGGACAGCCCTTTAACACTGAAGCTTTCTTT
CASSLEGGQPFNTEAFF
>TRBD1|many|TRBV24-1|TRBJ2-7
TGTGCCACCAGTGATCAAAGGACAGGGGCTGACGAGCAGTACTTC
CATSDQRTGADEQYF
>-|few|TRBV7-2|TRBJ2-3
TGTGCCACCGCGGGGCGGGACTTTAGCACAGATACGCAGTATTTT
CATAGRDFSTDTQYF
>TRBD2|few|TRBV5-1|TRBJ2-3
TGCGCCAGCAGCGTGACTAGCGGGATTGGGGATACGCAGTATTTT
CASSVTSGIGDTQYF
>TRBD2|few|TRBV20-1|TRBJ2-4
TGCAGTGAAAGCGGGAGGGTCGGTCCCATTCAGTACTTC
CSESGRVGPIQYF
>-|few|TRBV4-3|TRBJ2-7
TGCGCCAGCAGCCAAGGCTCGGGACTCCCGGGCTACGAGCAGTACTTC
CASSQGSGLPGYEQYF
>-|-|TRBV28|TRBJ2-5
TGTGCCACCATAGGAGGGAAAGAGACCCAGTACTTC
CATIGGKETQYF
>-|few|TRBV3-1|TRBJ2-7
TGTGCCAGCAGCCATTTCTACGAGCAGTACTTC
CASSHFYEQYF
>-|-|TRBV4-3|TRBJ2-1
TGCGCCAGCAGCCAGTCCGAGAGCTGGTCCCCCTACAATGAGCAGTTCTTC
CASSQSESWSPYNEQFF
>TRBD1|-|TRBV10-3|TRBJ2-3
TGTGCCATCAGAGGACAGGGTACAGATACGCAGTATTTT
CAIRGQGTDTQYF
>TRBD2|few|TRBV5-6|TRBJ2-1
TGTGCCAGCAGCTTGTCGGGACTAGAGAGGTTTAATGAGCAGTTCTTC
CASSLSGLERFNEQFF
>TRBD2|-|TRBV10-3|TRBJ2-1
TGTGCCATCAGTGGACTAGCGGGAGAGAGCTCCTACAATGAGCAGTTCTTC
CAISGLAGESSYNEQFF
>TRBD2|-|TRBV10-3|TRBJ2-1
TGTGCCATCACTAGCGGTTCCTTCAATGAGCAGTTCTTC
CAITSGSFNEQFF
>-|-|TRBV20-1|TRBJ2-1
TGCAGTGCTAGATCGGGGGTAAATGAGCAGTTCTTC
CSARSGVNEQFF
>-|-|TRBV4-3|TRBJ2-3
TGCGCCAGCAGCCAAGTGACGGGGCCAGATACGCAGTATTTT
CASSQVTGPDTQYF
>-|few|TRBV28|TRBJ1-6
TGTGCCAGCAGTTTATGGGTCCCTGGGGGGGAGGATTCACCCCTCCACTTT
CASSLWVPGGEDSPLHF
>-|few|TRBV15|TRBJ2-7
TGTGCCACCAACCACGGGGAGCCCTTCTCCTACGAGCAGTACTTC
CATNHGEPFSYEQYF
>-|few|TRBV6-4|TRBJ2-3
TGTGCCAGCAGTGACGAAGCCTCCTTTAGCACAGATACGCAGTATTTT
CASSDEASFSTDTQYF
>-|-|TRBV10-3|TRBJ2-1
TGTGCCATCAGGGAGACTCCCGCCCACTACAATGAGCAGTTCTTC
CAIRETPAHYNEQFF
>TRBD2|-|TRBV9|TRBJ2-7
TGTGCCAGCAGCGCCCCCCAGCGGGAGTACGAGCAGTACTTC
CASSAPQREYEQYF
>TRBD2|once|TRBV29-1|TRBJ2-1
TGCAGCGTGATCCCCGGGACTAGCGGGAGGGGCTACAATGAGCAGTTCTTC
CSVIPGTSGRGYNEQFF
>-|-|TRBV21-1|TRBJ2-3
TGTGCCAGCAGCAAGCGGGAGGGCCCTGCCGGGCCAGATACGCAGTATTTT
CASSKREGPAGPDTQYF
>-|few|TRBV28|TRBJ2-7
TGTGCCAGCAGTTTAAATTGGAGGGGGCCCCCCTACGAGCAGTACTTC
CASSLNWRGPPYEQYF
>TRBD2|many|TRBV11-2|TRBJ2-3
TGTGCCAGCAGCTCAACTGGGACTAGCGGGAGATCATGGGATACGCAGTATTTT
CASSSTGTSGRSWDTQYF
>TRBD1|-|TRBV9|TRBJ2-1
TGTGCCAGCAGCGTAGCTAACAGGGGAGTTCGTCAGGGTGAGCAGTTCTTC
CASSVANRGVRQGEQFF
>TRBD1|-|TRBV30|TRBJ1-4
TGTGCCTGGAAGGGACAGGGGGGAGAAAAACTGTTTTTT
CAWKGQGGEKLFF
>-|many|TRBV5-1|TRBJ2-3
TGCGCCAGCAGCTTGGATGGTGGGGCCATGGAGTATTTT
CASSLDGGAMEYF
>-|few|TRBV24-1|TRBJ2-3
TGTGCCACCAGTCATACTCAGGTCTCTTTCACCTCCAGCACAGATACGCAGTATTTT
CATSHTQVSFTSSTDTQYF
>-|many|TRBV20-1|TRBJ2-5
TGCAGTGCTGAGATGGGCGAGACCCAGTACTTC
CSAEMGETQYF
>TRBD1|many|TRBV6-2/TRBV6-3|TRBJ2-7
TGTGCCAGCAGTCGGACAGGGAGGAGCTCCTACGAGCAGTACTTC
CASSRTGRSSYEQYF
>TRBD1|-|TRBV29-1|TRBJ1-2
TGCAGCGTTGCCTCGGGACAGGGATTTTATGGCTACACCTTC
CSVASGQGFYGYTF
>-|few|TRBV20-1|TRBJ2-5
TGCAGTGCTAGCCAGGACACCACTATCCAAGAGACCCAGTACTTC
CSASQDTTIQETQYF
>TRBD2|-|TRBV20-1|TRBJ2-1
TGCAGCCATCTAGCGGGAGGTTTCAATGAGCAGTTCTTC
CSHLAGGFNEQFF
>-|-|TRBV11-2|TRBJ1-1
TGTGCCAGCAGCCTCGGGCCCGGGACATCCGAAGCTTTCTTT
CASSLGPGTSEAFF
>-|many|TRBV28|TRBJ2-5
TGTGCCAGCAACCCTTTAAGATCCAGGGACGACCAAGAGACCCAGTACTTC
CASNPLRSRDDQETQYF
>-|few|TRBV20-1|TRBJ2-5
TGCAGTGCTAGAGATTCCAGTCAAGAGACCCAGTACTTC
CSARDSSQETQYF
>-|many|TRBV2|TRBJ2-7
TGTGCCAGCCTCCGGGACAAAAACTACGAGCAGTACTTC
CASLRDKNYEQYF
>-|-|TRBV29-1|TRBJ2-3
TGCAGCGTTGCCCGCTCCCTCCGCACAGATACGCAGTATTTT
CSVARSLRTDTQYF
>TRBD2|few|TRBV7-2|TRBJ2-1
TGTGCCAGCAGGTTTGGCGGGAGGGCTGCCTACAATGAGCAGTTCTTC
CASRFGGRAAYNEQFF
>-|-|TRBV5-8|TRBJ2-5
TGTGCCAGCACCCCCTTTTTAGCCATCCAAGAGACCCAGTACTTC
CASTPFLAIQETQYF
>TRBD2|-|TRBV20-1|TRBJ2-7
TGCAGTGCTACAAAGCGGGAGTTGGGCGAGCAGTACTTC
CSATKRELGEQYF
>TRBD2|few|TRBV15|TRBJ2-7
TGTGCCACCAGCAGAGAGTTTGGGTTAGGGACTAGCGCAACCTACGAGCAGTACTTC
CATSREFGLGTSATYEQYF
>-|many|TRBV30|TRBJ2-3
TGTGCCTGGAGATCTAGCGCGAGCACAGATACGCAGTATTTT
CAWRSSASTDTQYF
>TRBD2|few|TRBV4-3|TRBJ2-3
TGCGCCAGCAGCCAAGATAGGACTAGCGGGAGTCTCGGCACAGATACGCAGTATTTT
CASSQDRTSGSLGTDTQYF
>TRBD1|few|TRBV20-1|TRBJ2-1
TGCAGTGCCCCGTGGACAGGGACGTACAATGAGCAGTTCTTC
CSAPWTGTYNEQFF
>-|many|TRBV7-8|TRBJ1-1
TGTGCCAGCAGCTTAAGGCAGGTCCTCCACCCGAACACTGAAGCTTTCTTT
CASSLRQVLHPNTEAFF
>TRBD2|-|TRBV4-2|TRBJ2-1
TGTGCCAGCAGCCAAGTGTCGGGACTAGCCTACAATGAGCAGTTCTTC
CASSQVSGLAYNEQFF
>-|few|TRBV20-1|TRBJ1-2
TGCAGTGCTAGGGCCCGACGAAGGGTTAACTATGGCTACACCTTC
CSARARRRVNYGYTF